This TCR beta chain is from a study of cytomegalovirus exposure and HLA in healthy donors (dated by TCRdb to between 2016 and 2019). At the level of the whole study: The 670 or so repertoires of the first cohort and the 120 or so validation repertoires were produced on the same platform, according to a later analysis. The study combined high-throughput TCR immunosequencing, statistical association of individual TCRs with disease status, and machine learning to predict cytomegalovirus infection status. Besides the first cohort of 666 subjects, a separate validation cohort made up of 120 different subjects was used. The study aimed to test whether cataloging public T cell receptors could reveal signatures of past pathogen exposure. Beyond this particular receptor, the publication reports: In a later analysis, TCRs clustered in the first cohort were found to also tend to co-occur in the roughly 120 validation repertoires, with around 94% of cluster scores above 0. Across donors, most TCR sequences were observed very rarely, whereas some public TCRs were present in many individuals. A few of the identified cytomegalovirus-associated TCR beta chains were confirmed in vitro to be specific for cytomegalovirus antigens. Cytomegalovirus status was reported to be diagnosed by the classifier with high specificity and sensitivity in both the original and validation cohorts. A total of about 150 TCR beta chains were listed by the study as associated with cytomegalovirus. According to the authors, the approach could potentially be generalized to other disease states and immunological phenotypes. A later analysis lacked HLA typing for the validation cohort, so it scored co-occurrence in that cohort across all 120 or so repertoires.

Donors formed part of the validation cohort, which comprised fewer than 150 subjects and was distinct from the first cohort of roughly 600 subjects. Remarks on this clone: Its antigen specificity is not known. No quality values exist for individual bases; no much larger clone is one base distant.

V is shortened by 2 bases, J by 7 bases, and the region joining them spans 14 bases. From cysteine to phenylalanine, the CDR3 is 14 amino acids long. Only the CDR3 part of the read is kept: 42 bases, read in frame from the first base. In the germline V gene (reference sequence), CDR1 corresponds to WNHNN and CDR2 to SYGVQD. The method was the immunoSEQ multiplex PCR assay. Per the source publication's procedure: A statistical classification framework was built to diagnose cytomegalovirus status from the catalog of TCR beta chain sequences. TCRdb carries this immuneACCESS record with in-frame sequences only. Its versions omit some clonotypes, under half of them owing to an unresolved V gene in the studies checked, with the rest unexplained. V and J calls and clone size follow that table, whereas D and trimming were derived from the DNA. This sample holds roughly 73,000 clones; 90% to 95% were observed only once. Of the sample, about 3% is held by the ten largest clones.

This receptor chain uses TRBV10-1 and TRBJ1-2; no confident D gene assignment can be made. Sequencing was performed on PBMCs. The clonotype comes from a man between 18 and 35 years old in good health and CMV-seronegative. This receptor carries the CDR3 CASSEEEGCSGYTF. The sequenced DNA: TGCGCCAGCAGTGAGGAGGAGGGCTGCAGTGGCTACACCTTC.